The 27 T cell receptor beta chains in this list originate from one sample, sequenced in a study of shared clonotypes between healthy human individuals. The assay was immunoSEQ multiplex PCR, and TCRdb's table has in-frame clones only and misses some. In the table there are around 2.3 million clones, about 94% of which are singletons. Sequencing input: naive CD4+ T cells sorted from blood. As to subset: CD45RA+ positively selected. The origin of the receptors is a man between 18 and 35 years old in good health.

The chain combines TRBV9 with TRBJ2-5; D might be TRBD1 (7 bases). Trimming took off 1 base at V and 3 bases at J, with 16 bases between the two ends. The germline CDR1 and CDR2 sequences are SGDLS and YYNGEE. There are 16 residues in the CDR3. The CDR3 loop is CASSVNGRGAEETQYF. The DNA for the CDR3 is TGTGCCAGCAGCGTAAACGGCAGGGGGGCTGAAGAGACCCAGTACTTC.

In nucleotides, the CDR3 is TGTGCCTGGAGTGTACTGGTCAATCAGCCCCAGCATTTT. This translates into CAWSVLVNQPQHF. V usage is TRBV30 and J usage is TRBJ1-5; D ambiguous. Trimming left V 0 bases short and J 3 bases short, with 6 bases between. Germline lookup yields CDR1 GTSNPN and CDR2 SVGIG (reference sequence). There are 13 residues in the CDR3.

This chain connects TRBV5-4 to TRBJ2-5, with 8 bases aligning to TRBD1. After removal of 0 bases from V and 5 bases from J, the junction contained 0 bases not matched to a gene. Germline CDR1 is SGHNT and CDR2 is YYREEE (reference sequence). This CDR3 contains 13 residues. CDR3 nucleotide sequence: TGTGCCAGCAGCTTGGGGACAGGGGAGACCCAGTACTTC. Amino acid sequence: CASSLGTGETQYF.

The CDR3 reads CASSRQGTFGNTIYF. CDR3 bases: TGTGCCAGCAGTCGACAGGGGACCTTTGGAAACACCATATATTTT. V gene TRBV6-5 combines with J gene TRBJ1-3; TRBD1 aligns across 8 bases. V lost 5 bases and J lost 3; bases outside the gene matches: 6. Germline assignment: CDR1 MNHEY and CDR2 SVGAGI. This CDR3 comprises 15 residues.

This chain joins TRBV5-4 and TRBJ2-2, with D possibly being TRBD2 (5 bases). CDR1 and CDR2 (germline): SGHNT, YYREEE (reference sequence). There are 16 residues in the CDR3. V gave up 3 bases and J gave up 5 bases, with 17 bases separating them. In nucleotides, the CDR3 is TGTGCCAGCAGCTCTCCTGGCACTAGTCTTACCGGGGAGCTGTTTTTT. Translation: CASSSPGTSLTGELFF.

The CDR3 bases are TGTGCCAGCAGCCCGGAGGCGGCTAATGAAAAACTGTTTTTT. It specifies CASSPEAANEKLFF. The gene calls are TRBV7-2 and TRBJ1-4, with no clear D. The CDR3 is 14 amino acids. In germline, CDR1 is SGHTA, CDR2 FQGNSA. V was pared by 5 bases and J by 3 bases, with 10 bases between.

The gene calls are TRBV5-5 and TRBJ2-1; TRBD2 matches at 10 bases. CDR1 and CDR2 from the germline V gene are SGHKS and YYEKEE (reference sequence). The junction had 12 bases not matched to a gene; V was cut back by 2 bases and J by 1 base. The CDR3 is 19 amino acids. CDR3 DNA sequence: TGTGCCAGCAGCTTCCGCTACTTTGGACTAGCGGATTCCTACAATGAGCAGTTCTTC. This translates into CASSFRYFGLADSYNEQFF.

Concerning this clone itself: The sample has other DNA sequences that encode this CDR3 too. Here the CDR3 reads CASSLVGNTEAFF. DNA for the CDR3: TGTGCCAGCAGTTTGGTTGGGAACACTGAAGCTTTCTTT. V usage is TRBV28 and J usage is TRBJ1-1; no clear D gene. CDR1 and CDR2 (germline): MDHEN, SYDVKM. The CDR3 contains 13 residues. V was pared by 3 bases and J by 1 base, with 6 bases between.

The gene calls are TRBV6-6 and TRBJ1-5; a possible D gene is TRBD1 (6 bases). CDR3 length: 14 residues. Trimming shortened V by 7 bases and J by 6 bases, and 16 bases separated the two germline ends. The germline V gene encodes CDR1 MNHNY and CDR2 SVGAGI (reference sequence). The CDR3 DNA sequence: TGTGCCAGCAAACCAACAGGGTTGAGTCAGCCCCAGCATTTT. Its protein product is CASKPTGLSQPQHF.

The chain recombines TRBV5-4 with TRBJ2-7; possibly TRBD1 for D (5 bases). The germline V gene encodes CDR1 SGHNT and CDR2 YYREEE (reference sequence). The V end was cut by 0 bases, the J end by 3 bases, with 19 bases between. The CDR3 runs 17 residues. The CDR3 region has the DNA TGTGCCAGCAGCTTGGTCGGCCAGGGAATGGTAGGCTACGAGCAGTACTTC. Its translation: CASSLVGQGMVGYEQYF.

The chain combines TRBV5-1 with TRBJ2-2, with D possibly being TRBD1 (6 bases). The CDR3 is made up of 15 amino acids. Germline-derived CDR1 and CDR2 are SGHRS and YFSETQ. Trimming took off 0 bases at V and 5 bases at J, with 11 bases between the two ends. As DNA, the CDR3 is TGCGCCAGCAGCTTGGGACAGGAGAGGACCGGGGAGCTGTTTTTT. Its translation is CASSLGQERTGELFF.

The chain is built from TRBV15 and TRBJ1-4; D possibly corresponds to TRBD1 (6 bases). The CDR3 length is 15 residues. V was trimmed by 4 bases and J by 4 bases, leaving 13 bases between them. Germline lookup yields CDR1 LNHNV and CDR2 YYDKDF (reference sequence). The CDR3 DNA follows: TGTGCCACCAGCACGGCGGGAGGGGGTAATGAAAAACTGTTTTTT. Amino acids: CATSTAGGGNEKLFF.

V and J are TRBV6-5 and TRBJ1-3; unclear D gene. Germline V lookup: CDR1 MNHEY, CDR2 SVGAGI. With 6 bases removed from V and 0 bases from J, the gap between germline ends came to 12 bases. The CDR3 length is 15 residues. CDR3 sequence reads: CASRNGVDSGNTIYF. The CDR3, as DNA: TGTGCCAGCAGAAACGGGGTTGACTCTGGAAACACCATATATTTT.

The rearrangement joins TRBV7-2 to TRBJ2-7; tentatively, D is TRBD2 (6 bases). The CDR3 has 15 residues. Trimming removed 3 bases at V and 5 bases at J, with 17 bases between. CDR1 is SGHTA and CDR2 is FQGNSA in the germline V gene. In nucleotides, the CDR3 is TGTGCCAGCAGCTTGGGGCTAGCGAGGGGAAACGAGCAGTACTTC. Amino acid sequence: CASSLGLARGNEQYF.

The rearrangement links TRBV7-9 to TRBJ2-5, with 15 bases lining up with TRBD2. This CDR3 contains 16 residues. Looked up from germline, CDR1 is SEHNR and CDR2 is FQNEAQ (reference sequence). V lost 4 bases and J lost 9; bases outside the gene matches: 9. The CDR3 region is CASSSGTSGGPPAQYF. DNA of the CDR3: TGTGCCAGCAGCTCCGGGACTAGCGGGGGGCCGCCGGCCCAGTACTTC.

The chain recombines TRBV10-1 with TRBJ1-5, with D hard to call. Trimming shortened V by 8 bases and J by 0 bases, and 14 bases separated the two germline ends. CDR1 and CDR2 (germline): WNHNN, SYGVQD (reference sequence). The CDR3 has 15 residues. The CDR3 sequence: CASYLRTYSNQPQHF. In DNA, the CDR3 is TGCGCCAGCTATCTGAGGACTTATAGCAATCAGCCCCAGCATTTT.

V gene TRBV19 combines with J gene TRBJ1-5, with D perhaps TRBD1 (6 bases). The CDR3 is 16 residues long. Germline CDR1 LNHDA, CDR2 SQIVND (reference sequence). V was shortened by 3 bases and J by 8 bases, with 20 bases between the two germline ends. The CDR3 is CASSMAPQGPPKPQHF. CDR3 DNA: TGTGCCAGTAGTATGGCCCCACAGGGACCCCCAAAGCCCCAGCATTTT. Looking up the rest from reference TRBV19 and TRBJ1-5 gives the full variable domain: DGGITQSPKYLFRKEGQNVTLSCEQNLNHDAMYWYRQDPGQGLRLIYYSQIVNDFQKGDIAEGYSVSREKKESFPLTVTSAQKNPTAFYLCASSMAPQGPPKPQHFGDGTRLSIL.

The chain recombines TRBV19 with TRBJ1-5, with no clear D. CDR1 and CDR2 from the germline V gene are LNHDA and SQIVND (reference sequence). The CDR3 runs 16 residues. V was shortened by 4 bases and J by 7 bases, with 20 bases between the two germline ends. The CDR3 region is CASSSSAGEVGQPQHF. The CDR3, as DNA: TGTGCCAGTAGTAGTTCGGCTGGGGAGGTAGGGCAGCCCCAGCATTTT.

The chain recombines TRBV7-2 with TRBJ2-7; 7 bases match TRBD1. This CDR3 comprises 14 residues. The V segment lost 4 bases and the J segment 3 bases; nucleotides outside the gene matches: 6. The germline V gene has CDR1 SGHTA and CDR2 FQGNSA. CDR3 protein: CASSSDRQHYEQYF. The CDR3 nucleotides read TGTGCCAGCAGCTCGGACAGGCAACACTACGAGCAGTACTTC.

The CDR3 region has the DNA TGTGCCAGCAGCTTAACTACTGAAGCTTTCTTT. Its protein product is CASSLTTEAFF. The rearrangement links TRBV7-2 to TRBJ1-1; D is ambiguous. Deletions cut 2 bases from V and 5 bases from J, with 3 bases between. Germline V CDR1 and CDR2: SGHTA, FQGNSA. This CDR3 comprises 11 residues.

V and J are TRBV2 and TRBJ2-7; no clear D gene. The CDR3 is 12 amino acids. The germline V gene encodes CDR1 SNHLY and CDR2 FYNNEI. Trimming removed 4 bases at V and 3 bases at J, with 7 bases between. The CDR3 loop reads CASSATSYEQYF. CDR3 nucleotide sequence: TGTGCCAGCAGTGCGACAAGCTACGAGCAGTACTTC.

The CDR3 region is CASSINDGQGFEKLFF. Here the CDR3 DNA reads TGCGCCAGCAGCATTAACGACGGACAGGGGTTCGAAAAACTGTTTTTT. The chain recombines TRBV4-1 with TRBJ1-4; 9 bases map to TRBD1. Germline CDR1 is MGHRA and CDR2 is YSYEKL. This CDR3 comprises 16 residues. V shed 5 bases and J 8 bases; nucleotides not matched to a gene: 12.

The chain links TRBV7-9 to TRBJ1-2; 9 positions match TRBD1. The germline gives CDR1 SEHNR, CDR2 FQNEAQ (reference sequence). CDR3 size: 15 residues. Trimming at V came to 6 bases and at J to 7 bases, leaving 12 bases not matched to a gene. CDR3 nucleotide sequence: TGTGCCAGCAGTCGCCCGGGACAGGGCTTTCTTGGCTACACCTTC. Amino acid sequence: CASSRPGQGFLGYTF.

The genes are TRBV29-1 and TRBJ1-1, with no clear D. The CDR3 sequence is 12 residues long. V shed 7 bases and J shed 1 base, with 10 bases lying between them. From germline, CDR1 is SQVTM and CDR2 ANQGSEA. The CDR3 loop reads CSGRWGNTEAFF. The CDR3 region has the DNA TGCAGCGGGAGATGGGGGAACACTGAAGCTTTCTTT. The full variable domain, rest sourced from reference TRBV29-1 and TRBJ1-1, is SAVISQKPSRDICQRGTSLTIQCQVDSQVTMMFWYRQQPGQSLTLIATANQGSEATYESGFVIDKFPISRPNLTFSTLTVSNMSPEDSSIYLCSGRWGNTEAFFGQGTRLTVV.

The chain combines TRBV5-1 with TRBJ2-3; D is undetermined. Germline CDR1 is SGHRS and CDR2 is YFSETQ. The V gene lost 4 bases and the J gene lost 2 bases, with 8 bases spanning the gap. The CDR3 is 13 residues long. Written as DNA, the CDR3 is TGCGCCAGCAGCGGGCAGAACACAGATACGCAGTATTTT. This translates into CASSGQNTDTQYF.

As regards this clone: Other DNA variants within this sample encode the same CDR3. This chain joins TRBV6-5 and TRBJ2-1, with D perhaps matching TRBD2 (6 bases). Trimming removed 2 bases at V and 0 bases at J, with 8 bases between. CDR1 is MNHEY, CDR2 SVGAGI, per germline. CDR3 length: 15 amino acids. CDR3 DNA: TGTGCCAGCAGTTACGCCGGGAGCTCCTACAATGAGCAGTTCTTC. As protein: CASSYAGSSYNEQFF.

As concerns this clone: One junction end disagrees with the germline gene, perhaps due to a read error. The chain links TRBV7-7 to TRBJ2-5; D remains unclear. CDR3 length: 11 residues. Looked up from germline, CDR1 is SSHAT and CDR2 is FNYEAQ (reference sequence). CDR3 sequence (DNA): TGTGCTAGCAGCTCGCGAGAGACCCAGTACTTC. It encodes CASSSRETQYF.